What follows describes a single T cell receptor beta chain. Using immunoSEQ multiplex PCR, the repertoire was profiled, and TCRdb retains in-frame clones only, with some absent. The profile shows about half a million clones, 79% of them singletons. The donors, healthy adults who were HIV-negative, had experienced no recent acute infections or vaccinations. Per the germline V gene, CDR1 is SGHNT and CDR2 is YYREEE (reference sequence). V was pared by 4 bases and J by 3 bases, with 8 bases of the junction left unmatched. This CDR3 has 15 amino acids. The data derive from a study of shared clonotypes between healthy human individuals.

This clonotype was obtained from a woman in her thirties or forties in good health. Some clones in this sample may be carry-over from other donors' samples. This sequence joins TRBV5-4 and TRBJ2-7, with TRBD2 identical over 9 bases. Sequenced: PBMCs. This CDR3 reads CASSVSSGTGYEQYF. Here the CDR3 DNA reads TGTGCCAGCAGCGTGTCTAGCGGGACCGGCTACGAGCAGTACTTC.